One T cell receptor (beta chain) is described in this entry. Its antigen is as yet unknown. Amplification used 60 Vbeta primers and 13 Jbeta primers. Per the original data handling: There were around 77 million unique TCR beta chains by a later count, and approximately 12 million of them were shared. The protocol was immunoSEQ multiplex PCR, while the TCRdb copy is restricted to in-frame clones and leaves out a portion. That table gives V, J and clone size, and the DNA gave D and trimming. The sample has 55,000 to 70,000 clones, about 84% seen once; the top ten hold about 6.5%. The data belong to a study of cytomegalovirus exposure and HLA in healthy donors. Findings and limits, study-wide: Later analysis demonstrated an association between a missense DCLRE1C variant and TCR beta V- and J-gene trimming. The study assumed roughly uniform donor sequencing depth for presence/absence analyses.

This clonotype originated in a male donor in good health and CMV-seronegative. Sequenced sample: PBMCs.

The CDR3 loop reads CASSTGPGKEQFF. DNA for the CDR3: TGCGCCAGCAGCACAGGCCCAGGAAAGGAGCAGTTCTTC. The V gene is TRBV4-3, the J gene TRBJ2-1, with a weak D call TRBD1 (5 bases). The CDR3 spans 13 residues. Between the trimmed V and J ends, which lost 5 bases and 10 bases, there was a span of 15 bases. The V gene's germline CDR1 is LGHNA and CDR2 YSLEER.